The present T cell receptor beta chain was sequenced within a study of blood T cell repertoires in COVID-19. About the research overall: There were acute and convalescent COVID-19 samples, and they came from the United States, Italy and Spain. Nucleic acid was either cDNA or gDNA, and it came from T cells, B-cell-depleted T cells, or PBMCs.

In the original analysis: Cell counts per sample came from amplifying reference gene primers. Repertoires were generated with immunoSEQ multiplex PCR, while TCRdb's copy carries only in-frame clones and drops some. V and J calls and clone size are given by that table; D and trimming were obtained from the DNA. Of about 110,000 clones in the sample, nearly 90% are singletons; the top ten hold roughly 4.9%. This clone was detected a few times. The CDR3 consists of 15 residues. The V end was cut by 5 bases, the J end by 0 bases, with 13 bases between. Germline CDR1 and CDR2: SGHTA and FQGTGA. The chain employs TRBV7-3 and TRBJ1-1; a possible D gene is TRBD1 (5 bases). The receptor comes from a human donor in a cohort sampled during active COVID-19. The specimen sequenced was peripheral blood. The CDR3 spells CASSQRGGMNTEAFF. The CDR3 DNA reads TGTGCCAGCAGCCAAAGGGGAGGGATGAACACTGAAGCTTTCTTT.